This is a list of T cell receptor beta chains from one sample in a study of cytotoxic CD8 clonotypes in ibrutinib-treated CLL. The protocol was immunoSEQ multiplex PCR, while the TCRdb copy is restricted to in-frame clones and leaves out a portion. Of hundreds of thousands of clones listed, 80% are singletons. The sample in question was PBMCs, obtained before ibrutinib treatment. All receptors derive from a human donor with chronic lymphocytic leukemia. Each CDR3 is given with its conserved first and last residue. A D gene is named only where the DNA matches it firmly. Clone size is given for some rows only: seen once, a few or many times, or a class if the clone is expanded.

V: TRBV30; D: NA; J: TRBJ2-2; size: NA; DNA: TGTGCCTGGAGTGTCCAGGGTGCCACCGGGGAGCTGTTTTTT; CDR3: CAWSVQGATGELFF
V: TRBV30; D: NA; J: TRBJ2-1; size: NA; DNA: TGTGCCTGGAGTACCACTCCTAATGGGGAGCAGTTCTTC; CDR3: CAWSTTPNGEQFF
V: TRBV5-4; D: NA; J: TRBJ1-1; size: NA; DNA: TGTGCCAGCAGCCTCGGGACTGAAGCTTTCTTT; CDR3: CASSLGTEAFF
V: TRBV28; D: TRBD1; J: TRBJ2-1; size: NA; DNA: TGTGCCAGCAGTACACTCCGGGACAGGGGGCGAAATGAGCAGTTCTTC; CDR3: CASSTLRDRGRNEQFF
V: TRBV4-1; D: NA; J: TRBJ1-5; size: NA; DNA: TGCGCCAGCAGCCAAGAGGACGGCCAGCCCCAGCATTTT; CDR3: CASSQEDGQPQHF
V: TRBV4-1; D: TRBD1; J: TRBJ1-1; size: NA; DNA: TGCGCCAGCAGACCTCTCGGGACAGGGCTTGGCACTGAAGCTTTCTTT; CDR3: CASRPLGTGLGTEAFF
V: TRBV19; D: TRBD2; J: TRBJ2-6; size: NA; DNA: TGTGCCAGTAGCCGGACTAGCGCCCACTCTGGGGCCAACGTCCTGACTTTC; CDR3: CASSRTSAHSGANVLTF
V: TRBV2; D: NA; J: TRBJ2-2; size: NA; DNA: TGTGCCAGCAGCCTACAACCGACAAACGCGGAGCTGTTTTTT; CDR3: CASSLQPTNAELFF
V: TRBV5-1; D: NA; J: TRBJ2-2; size: NA; DNA: TGCGCCAGCAGCTTGTTCGCCCGCACCGGGGAGCTGTTTTTT; CDR3: CASSLFARTGELFF
V: TRBV19; D: NA; J: TRBJ2-5; size: NA; DNA: TGTGCCAGTAGTTCTACCAATGCGGAGACCCAGTACTTC; CDR3: CASSSTNAETQYF
V: TRBV7-8; D: TRBD2; J: TRBJ2-7; size: NA; DNA: TGTGCCAGCAGCGAAGGGGGACTAGCCTACGAGCAGTACTTC; CDR3: CASSEGGLAYEQYF
V: TRBV18; D: NA; J: TRBJ2-1; size: NA; DNA: TGTGCCAGCTCACCAATTGACAGACTCAATGAGCAGTTCTTC; CDR3: CASSPIDRLNEQFF
V: TRBV7-3; D: TRBD2; J: TRBJ2-1; size: once; DNA: TGTGCCAGCAGCTTTTTTGGCCGACTAGCGGGAGTGTTCGATGAGCAGTTCTTC; CDR3: CASSFFGRLAGVFDEQFF
V: TRBV5-1; D: TRBD1; J: TRBJ2-2; size: many; DNA: TGCGCCAGCAGCTTGTCACAGGGGCCGACCGGGGAGCTGTTTTTT; CDR3: CASSLSQGPTGELFF
V: TRBV6-1; D: TRBD1; J: TRBJ2-5; size: NA; DNA: TGTGCCAGCAGTGATCGGGCAGGGGGTCAAGAGACCCAGTACTTC; CDR3: CASSDRAGGQETQYF
V: TRBV19; D: TRBD1; J: TRBJ1-1; size: NA; DNA: TGTGCCAGTAGTGCACTATTACCGGGACAGGGTCACACTGAAGCTTTCTTT; CDR3: CASSALLPGQGHTEAFF
V: TRBV10-3; D: NA; J: TRBJ2-7; size: NA; DNA: TGTGCCATCAGAGACCCGGACTACGAGCAGTACTTC; CDR3: CAIRDPDYEQYF
V: TRBV11-2; D: NA; J: TRBJ2-1; size: NA; DNA: TGTGCCAGCAGCTTTGACGCCTACAATGAGCAGTTCTTC; CDR3: CASSFDAYNEQFF
V: TRBV5-1; D: NA; J: TRBJ2-3; size: NA; DNA: TGCGCCACCCTCGCGGATGGGAATACGCAGTATTTT; CDR3: CATLADGNTQYF
V: TRBV4-2; D: NA; J: TRBJ2-5; size: NA; DNA: TGTGCCAGCAGCCAAGATTCCTATCTAAGAGCGGCGGAGACCCAGTACTTC; CDR3: CASSQDSYLRAAETQYF
V: TRBV5-1; D: TRBD1; J: TRBJ1-3; size: NA; DNA: TGCGCCAGCAGCCCCGGACAGGGAGGAAACACCATATATTTT; CDR3: CASSPGQGGNTIYF
V: TRBV9; D: NA; J: TRBJ2-3; size: NA; DNA: TGTGCCAGCAGCTCCCTGGCCGGGACAATGGCAGATACGCAGTATTTT; CDR3: CASSSLAGTMADTQYF
V: TRBV6-6; D: NA; J: TRBJ1-5; size: NA; DNA: TGTGCCAGCAGTTACTTTGTAGCATCCCTGCCCCAGCATTTT; CDR3: CASSYFVASLPQHF
V: TRBV18; D: TRBD1; J: TRBJ1-1; size: NA; DNA: TGTGCCAGCTCCCTAGGGACAGTGAACACTGAAGCTTTCTTT; CDR3: CASSLGTVNTEAFF
V: TRBV7-9; D: NA; J: TRBJ2-1; size: few; DNA: TGTGCCAGCAGCACTGGTGAGGAGCAGTTCTTC; CDR3: CASSTGEEQFF
V: TRBV30; D: TRBD2; J: TRBJ2-7; size: NA; DNA: TGTGCCTGGAGTGTATATGCTAGCGGGAGTCACGAGCAGTACTTC; CDR3: CAWSVYASGSHEQYF
V: TRBV30; D: NA; J: TRBJ2-5; size: NA; DNA: TGTGCCTGGAGTGTAGGGTCCCCGGGGCAAGAGACCCAGTACTTC; CDR3: CAWSVGSPGQETQYF
V: TRBV7-3; D: NA; J: TRBJ2-5; size: once; DNA: TGTGCCAGCAGCTCAATGGGGGTAGGGGAGACCCAGTACTTC; CDR3: CASSSMGVGETQYF
V: TRBV27; D: NA; J: TRBJ2-1; size: NA; DNA: TGTGCCAGCAGTTTATCTAGGGACATCTTCTCCTACAATGAGCAGTTCTTC; CDR3: CASSLSRDIFSYNEQFF
V: TRBV7-8; D: NA; J: TRBJ1-5; size: NA; DNA: TGTGCCAGCAGCTTGCCAGGTAGCAATCAGCCCCAGCATTTT; CDR3: CASSLPGSNQPQHF
V: TRBV28; D: NA; J: TRBJ1-5; size: NA; DNA: TGTGCCAGCAGACTACTGGGCGATCAGCCCCAGCATTTT; CDR3: CASRLLGDQPQHF
V: TRBV29-1; D: NA; J: TRBJ2-1; size: NA; DNA: TGCAGCGTTGCTAACGGTGGGGGTGAGCAGTTCTTC; CDR3: CSVANGGGEQFF
V: TRBV9; D: NA; J: TRBJ2-7; size: NA; DNA: TGTGCCAGCAGCGGAAACCCGGGGGAGCAGTACTTC; CDR3: CASSGNPGEQYF
V: TRBV15; D: NA; J: TRBJ1-2; size: NA; DNA: TGTGCCACCAGCAGAGGGACGGGTATGCGTGGCTATGGCTACACCTTC; CDR3: CATSRGTGMRGYGYTF
V: TRBV7-9; D: NA; J: TRBJ2-7; size: NA; DNA: TGTGCCAGCAGCCTTGCGGAAGGGAAAACCTACGAGCAGTACTTC; CDR3: CASSLAEGKTYEQYF
V: TRBV5-4; D: TRBD2; J: TRBJ2-3; size: NA; DNA: TGTGCCAGCAGCTGGGCGGCGGGAGATTCAGATACGCAGTATTTT; CDR3: CASSWAAGDSDTQYF
V: TRBV23-1; D: NA; J: TRBJ1-2; size: few; DNA: TGCGCCAGCCTGGCACGGTATGGCTACACCTTC; CDR3: CASLARYGYTF
V: TRBV4-1; D: NA; J: TRBJ2-7; size: NA; DNA: TGCGCCAGCAGCCAAGCGGGAACCCCCCTCGAGCAGTACTTC; CDR3: CASSQAGTPLEQYF
V: TRBV29-1; D: TRBD2; J: TRBJ2-3; size: NA; DNA: TGCAGCGTTGTTGGGACTAGCGGACGAGACACATTCACAGATACGCAGTATTTT; CDR3: CSVVGTSGRDTFTDTQYF
V: TRBV27; D: NA; J: TRBJ2-3; size: NA; DNA: TGTGCCAGCAGTTCGGGACTTCTCACAGATACGCAGTATTTT; CDR3: CASSSGLLTDTQYF
V: TRBV16; D: TRBD1; J: TRBJ2-3; size: NA; DNA: TGTGCCAGCAGCCAAGCCGGGACAGGGATCGATACGCAGTATTTT; CDR3: CASSQAGTGIDTQYF